This is a list of T cell receptor beta chains from one sample in a study of CD8 T cells in ankylosing spondylitis. MiXCR, run by TCRdb on the 5' RACE reads, gives a single entry per CDR3 protein. This sample has about 390,000 distinct CDR3 sequences, with about 22% found just once. The source material was blood, either unsorted or a sorted T cell fraction (not recorded which). All receptors come from a male donor with ankylosing spondylitis. CDR3s include the opening cysteine and the closing phenylalanine or tryptophan. D genes are given only for firm matches. A clone size is listed for some rows: how often the clone was seen (once, few, many), or a class if it is expanded.

D: TRBD1; V: TRBV25-1; size: NA; J: TRBJ2-1; DNA: TGTGCCAGCAGTAACCGGGACAGGGGAAGCTCCTACAATGAGCAGTTCTTC; CDR3: CASSNRDRGSSYNEQFF
D: NA; V: TRBV7-3; size: NA; J: TRBJ1-1; DNA: TGTGCCAGCAGCTTTCAGAGGAACACTGAAGCTTTCTTT; CDR3: CASSFQRNTEAFF
D: NA; V: TRBV7-2; size: many; J: TRBJ2-3; DNA: TGTGCCAGCAGCCCCGCGGAGGGCCTTACGCAGTATTTT; CDR3: CASSPAEGLTQYF
D: TRBD1; V: TRBV20-1; size: NA; J: TRBJ1-6; DNA: TGCAGTGCTAGAGACCGGGACAGGAGAAATTCACCCCTCCACTTT; CDR3: CSARDRDRRNSPLHF
D: TRBD2; V: TRBV9; size: few; J: TRBJ2-1; DNA: TGTGCCAGCAGCGTTAGCGGGACTCACAATGAGCAGTTCTTC; CDR3: CASSVSGTHNEQFF
D: NA; V: TRBV7-2; size: few; J: TRBJ1-5; DNA: TGTGCCAGCAGCTTAGTCGGAGGATATAGCAATCAGCCCCAGCATTTT; CDR3: CASSLVGGYSNQPQHF
D: NA; V: TRBV30; size: few; J: TRBJ1-5; DNA: TGTGCCTGGAGCGCCGGGACACTAAATCAGCCCCAGCATTTT; CDR3: CAWSAGTLNQPQHF
D: NA; V: TRBV7-9; size: NA; J: TRBJ2-3; DNA: TGTGCCAGCAGCTTAGAAAGTGGACAGGATACGCAGTATTTT; CDR3: CASSLESGQDTQYF
D: NA; V: TRBV3-1; size: few; J: TRBJ2-3; DNA: TGTGCCAGCAGCCAGGGTGTAAGACGGGGCACAGATACGCAGTATTTT; CDR3: CASSQGVRRGTDTQYF
D: TRBD2; V: TRBV28; size: few; J: TRBJ2-7; DNA: TGTGCCAGCACCCACCCAGCGGGAGTCCACGAGCAGTACTTC; CDR3: CASTHPAGVHEQYF
D: NA; V: TRBV7-8; size: many; J: TRBJ2-5; DNA: TGTGCCAGCAGCCACGGGCCTGAAGAGACCCAGTACTTC; CDR3: CASSHGPEETQYF
D: NA; V: TRBV20-1; size: NA; J: TRBJ2-5; DNA: TGCAGTGCCGGCTCCACCTGGGCGGGGTACCAAGAGACCCAGTACTTC; CDR3: CSAGSTWAGYQETQYF
D: NA; V: TRBV3-1; size: few; J: TRBJ2-3; DNA: TGTGCCAGCAGCCAAGCTGGGGGCGCGGGCGCAGATACGCAGTATTTT; CDR3: CASSQAGGAGADTQYF
D: NA; V: TRBV4-2; size: few; J: TRBJ2-5; DNA: TGTGCCAGCAGCCAGCGGGACAGCCAAGAGACCCAGTACTTC; CDR3: CASSQRDSQETQYF
D: NA; V: TRBV12-3/TRBV12-4; size: many; J: TRBJ1-5; DNA: TGTGCCTCCCAGGTGGGGCGCGGCAATCAGCCCCAGCATTTT; CDR3: CASQVGRGNQPQHF
D: TRBD1; V: TRBV6-1; size: NA; J: TRBJ1-5; DNA: TGTGCCAGCAGCACCGGTCCGGACAGGGGCAATCAGCCCCAGCATTTT; CDR3: CASSTGPDRGNQPQHF
D: NA; V: TRBV5-6; size: NA; J: TRBJ1-5; DNA: TGTGCCAGCAGCTTAGGGGCCCGCGGAGGGGTTGGTCAGCCCCAGCATTTT; CDR3: CASSLGARGGVGQPQHF
D: NA; V: TRBV11-2; size: NA; J: TRBJ2-3; DNA: TGTGCCAGCAGCTCCCCTTTTGGAGATACGCAGTATTTT; CDR3: CASSSPFGDTQYF
D: TRBD1; V: TRBV2; size: few; J: TRBJ1-2; DNA: TGTGCCAGCAGTGAAGTAGGCGACAGGGCCTCGGGGGGCTACACCTTC; CDR3: CASSEVGDRASGGYTF
D: NA; V: TRBV7-2; size: NA; J: TRBJ2-3; DNA: TGTGCCAGCAGCTTGTGGGCGGCGGCAACAGATACGCAGTATTTT; CDR3: CASSLWAAATDTQYF
D: NA; V: TRBV11-1; size: few; J: TRBJ2-3; DNA: TGTGCCAGCAGCTTAATTCCGGGCAACACAGATACGCAGTATTTT; CDR3: CASSLIPGNTDTQYF
D: NA; V: TRBV5-1; size: NA; J: TRBJ2-1; DNA: TGCGCCAGCAGCTTGGACAAAGGGATCCCCGGAGAGCAGTTCTTC; CDR3: CASSLDKGIPGEQFF
D: NA; V: TRBV3-1; size: NA; J: TRBJ1-1; DNA: TGTGCCAGCAGCCATTGGGGTTTTCGCACTGAAGCTTTCTTT; CDR3: CASSHWGFRTEAFF
D: NA; V: TRBV14; size: NA; J: TRBJ2-3; DNA: TGTGCCAGCAGCCAAGATTTGGTTCAAGATACGCAGTATTTT; CDR3: CASSQDLVQDTQYF
D: NA; V: TRBV7-8; size: NA; J: TRBJ2-3; DNA: TGTGCCAGCAGAGCCACTGCGACAGATACGCAGTATTTT; CDR3: CASRATATDTQYF
D: NA; V: TRBV5-1; size: few; J: TRBJ1-4; DNA: TGCGCCAGCAGCCCTAAGGTACAGGCTAATGAAAAACTGTTTTTT; CDR3: CASSPKVQANEKLFF
D: NA; V: TRBV28; size: few; J: TRBJ2-2; DNA: TGTGCCAGCAGTTTCTCGGGGTTTAGGACCGGGGAGCTGTTTTTT; CDR3: CASSFSGFRTGELFF
D: NA; V: TRBV10-3; size: few; J: TRBJ2-3; DNA: TGTGCCATCAGTGACGGGGTGACCGCGTCCGCAGATACGCAGTATTTT; CDR3: CAISDGVTASADTQYF
D: TRBD2; V: TRBV14; size: few; J: TRBJ2-1; DNA: TGTGCCAGCAGCCAGACCGCTAGCGGGCAGTTCTTC; CDR3: CASSQTASGQFF
D: NA; V: TRBV9; size: NA; J: TRBJ2-3; DNA: TGTGCCAGCAGCGCCGACCCAGGGACAGATACGCAGTATTTT; CDR3: CASSADPGTDTQYF
D: NA; V: TRBV9; size: NA; J: TRBJ1-2; DNA: TGTGCCAGCAGCGTAGCACAGCACTATGGCTACACCTTC; CDR3: CASSVAQHYGYTF
D: TRBD1; V: TRBV4-2; size: few; J: TRBJ2-7; DNA: TGTGCCAGCAGCCAAGATCGGAGAGTGGGACAGGGTACCGAGCAGTACTTC; CDR3: CASSQDRRVGQGTEQYF
D: NA; V: TRBV27; size: NA; J: TRBJ1-4; DNA: TGTGCCAGCAGTCCTCGCGTACGACGGGGAACTAATGAAAAACTGTTTTTT; CDR3: CASSPRVRRGTNEKLFF
D: NA; V: TRBV7-2; size: NA; J: TRBJ2-1; DNA: TGTGCCAGCAGCTTTGGACCACCACAGAGCTCCTACAATGAGCAGTTCTTC; CDR3: CASSFGPPQSSYNEQFF
D: NA; V: TRBV18; size: few; J: TRBJ2-7; DNA: TGTGCCAGCTCGTCTCAAGGCAGGGACGACGAGCAGTACTTC; CDR3: CASSSQGRDDEQYF
D: NA; V: TRBV29-1; size: few; J: TRBJ1-1; DNA: TGCAGCGCCCGACCGACAGGCGGTATGCAAGCTTTCTTT; CDR3: CSARPTGGMQAFF
D: TRBD2; V: TRBV29-1; size: NA; J: TRBJ2-7; DNA: TGCAGCGTTGTATGGCTAGCGGGAAGTCCCGAGCAGTACTTC; CDR3: CSVVWLAGSPEQYF